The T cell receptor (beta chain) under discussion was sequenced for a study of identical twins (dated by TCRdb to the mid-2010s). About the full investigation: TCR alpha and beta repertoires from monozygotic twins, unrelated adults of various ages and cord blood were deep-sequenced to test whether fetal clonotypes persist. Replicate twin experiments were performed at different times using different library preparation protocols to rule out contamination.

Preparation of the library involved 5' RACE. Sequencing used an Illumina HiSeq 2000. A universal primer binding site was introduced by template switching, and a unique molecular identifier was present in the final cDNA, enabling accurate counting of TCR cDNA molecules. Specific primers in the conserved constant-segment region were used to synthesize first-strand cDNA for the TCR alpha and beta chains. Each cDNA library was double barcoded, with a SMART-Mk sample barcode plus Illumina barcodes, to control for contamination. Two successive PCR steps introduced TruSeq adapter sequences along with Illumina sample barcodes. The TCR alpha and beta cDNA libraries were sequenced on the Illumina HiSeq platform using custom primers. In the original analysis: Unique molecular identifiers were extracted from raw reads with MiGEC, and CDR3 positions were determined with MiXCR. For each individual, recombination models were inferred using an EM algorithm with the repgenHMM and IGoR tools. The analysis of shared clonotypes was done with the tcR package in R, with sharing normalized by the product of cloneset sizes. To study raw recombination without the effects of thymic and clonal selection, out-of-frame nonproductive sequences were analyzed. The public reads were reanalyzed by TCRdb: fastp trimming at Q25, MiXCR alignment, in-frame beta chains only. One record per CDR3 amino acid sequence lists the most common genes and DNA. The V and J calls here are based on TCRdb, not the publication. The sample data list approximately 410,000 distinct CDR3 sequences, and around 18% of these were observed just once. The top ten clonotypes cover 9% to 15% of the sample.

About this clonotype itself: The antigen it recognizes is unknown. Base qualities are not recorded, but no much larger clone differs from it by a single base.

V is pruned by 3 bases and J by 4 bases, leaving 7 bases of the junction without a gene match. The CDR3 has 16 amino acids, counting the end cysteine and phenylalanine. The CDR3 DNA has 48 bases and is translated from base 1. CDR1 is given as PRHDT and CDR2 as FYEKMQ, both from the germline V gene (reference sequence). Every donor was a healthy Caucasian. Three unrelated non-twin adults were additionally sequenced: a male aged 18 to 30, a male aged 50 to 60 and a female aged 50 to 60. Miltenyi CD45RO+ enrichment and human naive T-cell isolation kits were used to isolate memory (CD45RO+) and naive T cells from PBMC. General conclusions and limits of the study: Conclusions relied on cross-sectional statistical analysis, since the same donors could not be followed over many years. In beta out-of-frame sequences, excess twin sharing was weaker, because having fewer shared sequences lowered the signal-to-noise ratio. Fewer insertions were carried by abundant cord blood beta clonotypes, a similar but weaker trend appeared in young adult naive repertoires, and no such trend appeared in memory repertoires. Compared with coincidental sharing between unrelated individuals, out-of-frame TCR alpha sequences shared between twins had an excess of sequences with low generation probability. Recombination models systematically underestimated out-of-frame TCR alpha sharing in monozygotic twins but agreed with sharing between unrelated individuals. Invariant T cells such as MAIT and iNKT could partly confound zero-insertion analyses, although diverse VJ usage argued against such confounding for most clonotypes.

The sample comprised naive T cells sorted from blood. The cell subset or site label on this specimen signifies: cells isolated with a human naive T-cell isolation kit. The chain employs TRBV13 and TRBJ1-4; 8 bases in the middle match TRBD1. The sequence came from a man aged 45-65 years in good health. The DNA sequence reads TGTGCCAGCAGCTTCGGACAGGGTTGGGGTAATGAAAAACTGTTTTTT. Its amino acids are CASSFGQGWGNEKLFF.